This entry describes one TCR beta chain. No antigen is known for it. Using a J-beta primer mix together with a sample-barcoded 5' primer, a second PCR was run for about 6 to 12 cycles. TCRdb reprocessed the 5' RACE reads via MiXCR and lists one record per CDR3 protein. The data hold 800,000 to 1,300,000 distinct CDR3 sequences, with around 27% observed a single time. This sample was taken from a study of blood T cells in healthy people across ages. Regarding the study as a whole: There were more naive CD4+ cells and higher diversity in long-lived donors than in aged donors.

Separately, the same data were catalogued under a study of T cells of mothers and their children.

The source material was blood. The TCR comes from a girl aged 2 to 10 in good health.

CDR3 loop: CSARDDEGVGETQYF. The CDR3 DNA reads as TGCAGTGCTAGAGATGACGAGGGAGTGGGAGAGACCCAGTACTTC. This chain uses TRBV20-1 with TRBJ2-5, with a weak D call TRBD2 (5 bases). The CDR3 spans 15 residues. V was shortened by 0 bases and J by 4 bases, with 15 bases between the two germline ends. CDR1 and CDR2 (germline): DFQATT, SNEGSKA (reference sequence).